The 23 T cell receptor beta chains listed next were all sequenced from one sample in a study of CD8+CD57+ T cells in acquired aplastic anemia. All sequencing subjects had displayed CD8+CD57+ cell expansion on flow cytometry. The template for TCR beta VDJ and CDR3 sequence profiling was genomic DNA. TCRdb re-analysed the reads in MiXCR, keeping a single row per CDR3 protein. The sample consists of 450,000 to 600,000 distinct CDR3 sequences, 25% to 40% of them appearing once. Sequencing used sorted CD4+, CD8+, or CD8+CD57+ T cells (not recorded which) from PBMCs. The receptor set was obtained from a human donor with aplastic anemia.

The CDR3 sequence is CASSQDSAGTAYGYTF. The CDR3 DNA reads as TGCGCCAGCAGCCAAGACTCCGCCGGGACAGCCTATGGCTACACCTTC. V usage is TRBV4-3 and J usage is TRBJ1-2; TRBD1 matches at 7 bases. Germline CDR1 LGHNA, CDR2 YSLEER. Trimming cost V 0 bases and J 4 bases; bases outside gene matches: 8. This CDR3 spans 16 amino acids.

The chain carries TRBV19 and TRBJ2-5; 7 bases are a match to TRBD1. CDR3 size: 15 residues. From germline, CDR1 is LNHDA and CDR2 SQIVND (reference sequence). V shed 7 bases, J shed 4 bases, and the junction held 12 bases outside the gene matches. CDR3 sequence: CASMRTGVGRETQYF. The CDR3 region has the DNA TGTGCCAGTATGAGGACAGGCGTTGGACGAGAGACCCAGTACTTC.

This clonotype was found many times. V and J are TRBV2 and TRBJ2-5; D is unresolved. The CDR3 has 11 residues. Germline-derived CDR1 and CDR2 are SNHLY and FYNNEI. V gave up 6 bases and J gave up 2 bases, with 4 bases separating them. Here the CDR3 DNA reads TGTGCCAGCAGAGCTCAAGAGACCCAGTACTTC. Residues: CASRAQETQYF.

Points on this clonotype: Here the CDR3 omits its conserved ending phenylalanine or tryptophan, so a read error is the likely source. The chain uses TRBV3-1 and TRBJ2-5; D is uncertain. Germline V CDR1 and CDR2: LGHDT, YNNKEL (reference sequence). There are 13 residues in the CDR3. V was pared by 1 base and J by 5 bases, with 8 bases between. The CDR3 DNA reads TGTGCCAGCAGCCAAGTTCGTCGTGAGACCCAGTACCTC. Protein sequence: CASSQVRRETQYL.

The CDR3 reads CASSPGRGRSTDTQYF. The CDR3 DNA reads as TGTGCCAGCAGCCCGGGCAGGGGTCGTTCCACAGATACGCAGTATTTT. This sequence joins TRBV7-7 and TRBJ2-3; tentative D call: TRBD1 (6 bases). The CDR3 sequence is 16 residues long. V was trimmed by 5 bases and J by 2 bases, leaving 17 bases between them. From germline, CDR1 is SSHAT and CDR2 FNYEAQ (reference sequence).

This sequence joins TRBV7-3 and TRBJ2-7; TRBD2 agrees at 8 bases. V shed 2 bases and J 5 bases; nucleotides not matched to a gene: 5. Germline lookup yields CDR1 SGHTA and CDR2 FQGTGA. CDR3 size: 14 residues. In DNA form, the CDR3 reads TGTGCCAGCAGCTTAGCCGGGACTAGTGACGAGCAGTACTTC. Translating gives CASSLAGTSDEQYF.

This clonotype was seen repeatedly, ten times or more. The rearrangement links TRBV19 to TRBJ1-2; D not resolved. The CDR3 contains 13 residues. Germline values: CDR1 LNHDA, CDR2 SQIVND (reference sequence). Trimming took off 0 bases at V and 7 bases at J, with 9 bases between the two ends. The CDR3 sequence: CASSIDLRSGYTF. CDR3 DNA sequence: TGTGCCAGTAGTATAGATCTGAGGAGTGGCTACACCTTC.

In this sample, this clonotype turned up a few times. The chain joins TRBV4-2 to TRBJ1-1; no clear D. The CDR3 is made up of 12 amino acids. The germline CDR1 and CDR2 sequences are LGHNA and YNFKEQ. The V end was cut by 0 bases, the J end by 7 bases, with 6 bases between. The CDR3 coding sequence is TGTGCCAGCAGCCAAGATTACGGTGAAGCTTTCTTT. Its protein product is CASSQDYGEAFF.

Comment on this clonotype: This may arise from a read error, as a much more abundant clone is one base away. The chain uses TRBV9 and TRBJ2-7; D may correspond to TRBD1 or TRBD2 (5 bases each). The CDR3 is made up of 13 amino acids. V lost 0 bases, J lost 6 bases, and 10 bases lay in between. Germline V gene sequence: CDR1 SGDLS, CDR2 YYNGEE. This CDR3 is CASSVERGTEQYF. The DNA of the CDR3 is TGTGCCAGCAGCGTAGAGAGGGGCACCGAGCAGTACTTC.

Remarks on this clonotype: Being one base from a much bigger clone, this may be a read error. V and J are TRBV3-1 and TRBJ1-1; D gene ambiguous. CDR3 length equals 13 residues. Germline V gene sequence: CDR1 LGHDT, CDR2 YNNKEL (reference sequence). V lost 1 base and J lost 0, with 3 bases in between. CDR3 residues: CASSQGVNTEAFF. CDR3 nucleotide sequence: TGTGCCAGCAGCCAAGGAGTGAACACTGAAGCTTTCTTT.

The chain carries TRBV28 and TRBJ2-5; D unresolved. Trimming pared 2 bases from V and 5 bases from J, leaving 9 bases between. This CDR3 is built from 13 residues. Germline CDR1 reads MDHEN; CDR2 reads SYDVKM. CDR3 in amino acids: CASSLGQLETQYF. In DNA form, the CDR3 reads TGTGCCAGCAGTTTAGGGCAGTTGGAGACCCAGTACTTC.

J is TRBJ1-2 and V is TRBV2; D is possibly TRBD1 (6 bases). Trimming left V 7 bases short and J 4 bases short, with 16 bases between. This CDR3 spans 14 amino acids. Germline CDR1 SNHLY, CDR2 FYNNEI. CDR3 coding DNA: TGTGCCAGCACAAGGGACATAGGAACCTATGGCTACACCTTC. As protein: CASTRDIGTYGYTF.

As for this clonotype: This may be a read error, as it is one base from a much larger clone. The chain employs TRBV6-1 and TRBJ1-1, with D uncertain. The CDR3 is 12 amino acids. CDR1 MNHNS and CDR2 SASEGT come from the germline V gene. The ends were cut back, 6 bases at V and 0 bases at J, with 5 bases in the middle. The CDR3: CASRFMNTEAFF. The CDR3 nucleotides read TGTGCCAGCAGATTCATGAACACTGAAGCTTTCTTT.

This clonotype was detected only a few times. The chain carries TRBV7-2 and TRBJ2-1; D is perhaps TRBD1 (5 bases). This CDR3 has 15 residues. CDR1 is SGHTA and CDR2 is FQGNSA in the germline V gene. V lost 3 bases and J 5 bases, leaving 14 bases between the germline ends. CDR3 sequence: CASSFSAGNDNEQFF. The CDR3 DNA reads TGTGCCAGCAGCTTCTCGGCAGGGAACGACAATGAGCAGTTCTTC.

The chain has TRBV20-1 and TRBJ2-3, with TRBD2 identical over 12 bases. The CDR3 consists of 16 residues. Looked up from germline, CDR1 is DFQATT and CDR2 is SNEGSKA (reference sequence). The V segment lost 1 base and the J segment 2 bases; nucleotides outside the gene matches: 4. CDR3 DNA: TGCAGTGCTAGAGCCGGACTAGCGGGGATCACAGATACGCAGTATTTT. Protein sequence: CSARAGLAGITDTQYF.

About this clonotype itself: A much larger clonotype is one base distant, so this may be a read error. CDR3 protein: CSAEGGTGEGTQYF. CDR3 coding DNA: TGCAGTGCTGAAGGTGGGACAGGGGAGGGGACCCAGTACTTC. This chain joins TRBV20-1 and TRBJ2-5; 10 nucleotides line up with TRBD1. J lost 7 bases, V lost 5 bases, and 10 bases had no gene match. The germline gives CDR1 DFQATT, CDR2 SNEGSKA (reference sequence). This CDR3 region has 14 residues.

The chain combines TRBV28 with TRBJ1-1, with TRBD1 as a possible D gene (6 bases). Trimming removed 6 bases at V and 1 base at J, with 9 bases between. CDR1 MDHEN and CDR2 SYDVKM come from the germline V gene. CDR3 length equals 13 residues. The DNA for the CDR3 is TGTGCCAGCAGGCCAGGGGCGAACACTGAAGCTTTCTTT. Translated: CASRPGANTEAFF.

Points on this clonotype: Given a much more abundant clone one base away, this may be a read error. This CDR3 is missing its conserved last phenylalanine or tryptophan, likely due to a read error. The rearrangement uses TRBV10-1 and TRBJ2-3; perhaps D is TRBD1 or TRBD2 (6 bases each). Germline V gives CDR1 WNHNN, CDR2 SYGVQD (reference sequence). The CDR3 extends over 17 amino acids. Trimming shortened V by 0 bases and J by 1 base, and 14 bases separated the two germline ends. The CDR3 loop is CASSESWGAVGTDTQYL. In nucleotides, the CDR3 is TGCGCCAGCAGTGAGTCGTGGGGGGCTGTCGGCACAGATACGCAGTATCTT.

This clonotype has only a few counts. V usage is TRBV5-1 and J usage is TRBJ2-3; 9 positions agree with TRBD2. V trimming: 4 bases; J trimming: 1 base; junction bases outside the gene matches: 4. Germline V gives CDR1 SGHRS, CDR2 YFSETQ. The CDR3 runs to 15 residues. The CDR3 sequence: CASSNSGSGTDTQYF. CDR3 DNA: TGCGCCAGCAGCAATAGCGGGAGTGGCACAGATACGCAGTATTTT.

The genes are TRBV9 and TRBJ1-1; 7 nucleotides align to TRBD1. This CDR3 spans 14 amino acids. Germline CDR1 SGDLS, CDR2 YYNGEE. V trimming: 0 bases; J trimming: 5 bases; junction bases outside the gene matches: 4. The CDR3 sequence: CASSVGQGVTEAFF. The CDR3 DNA follows: TGTGCCAGCAGCGTAGGACAGGGAGTAACTGAAGCTTTCTTT. Combining the CDR3 with reference TRBV9 and TRBJ1-1 gives the whole variable domain DSGVTQTPKHLITATGQRVTLRCSPRSGDLSVYWYQQSLDQGLQFLIQYYNGEERAKGNILERFSAQQFPDLHSELNLSSLELGDSALYFCASSVGQGVTEAFFGQGTRLTVV.

The chain has TRBV5-1 and TRBJ1-1, with unresolved D. V was shortened by 1 base and J by 8 bases, with 12 bases between the two germline ends. Germline assignment: CDR1 SGHRS and CDR2 YFSETQ. The CDR3 is 13 amino acids. The CDR3 coding sequence is TGCGCCAGCAGCTTGTCGCGGCACGAAGAAGCTTTCTTT. Protein: CASSLSRHEEAFF.

The rearrangement joins TRBV12-3 or TRBV12-4 to TRBJ1-1; D is possibly TRBD1 (6 bases). The CDR3 length is 15 residues. V lost 7 bases to trimming and J lost 1 base, with 16 bases between them. The CDR3 here is CASNLPGTQNTEAFF. Here the CDR3 DNA reads TGTGCCAGCAACCTACCCGGGACACAGAACACTGAAGCTTTCTTT.

This clonotype was picked up many times. The chain links TRBV29-1 to TRBJ1-1, with a possible D match to TRBD1 (5 bases). The CDR3 consists of 12 residues. Germline V gene lookup returns CDR1 SQVTM and CDR2 ANQGSEA. Trimming pared 7 bases from V and 6 bases from J, leaving 15 bases between. CDR3 DNA sequence: TGCAGCGCCCTTGGGAGGGACCCTGAAGCTTTCTTT. Protein: CSALGRDPEAFF.